A selection of T cell receptor beta chains follows, all from one sample in a study of blood T cell repertoires in COVID-19. Repertoires were generated with immunoSEQ multiplex PCR, while TCRdb's copy carries only in-frame clones and drops some. In the table there are more than 200,000 clones, over 70% of which are singletons. The sequenced material came from peripheral blood. The receptor set was obtained from a woman aged 45-59 years with acute or convalescent COVID-19. Both conserved end residues are part of each CDR3. The D gene is left open where the match is weak. Clone size is given for some rows only: seen once, a few or many times, or a class if the clone is expanded.

v_gene	d_gene	abundance	j_gene	CDR3nt	CDR3aa
TRBV19	TRBD1	.	TRBJ2-7	TGTGCCACCAAGGGACAGGGGGAGGGGACCTACGAGCAGTACTTC	CATKGQGEGTYEQYF
TRBV29-1	.	many	TRBJ1-2	TGCAGCGTTTTTAAGGGGAATGGCTACACCTTC	CSVFKGNGYTF
TRBV6-5	.	.	TRBJ2-2	TGTGCCAGCAGTTATTACGGGCCGACCGGGGCCGGGGAGCTGTTTTTT	CASSYYGPTGAGELFF
TRBV28	TRBD2	.	TRBJ2-1	TGTGCCAGCAGTTCCCCCCCCGGGGCCGGGAGGGAGTACAATGAGCAGTTCTTC	CASSSPPGAGREYNEQFF
TRBV27	.	.	TRBJ1-4	TGTGCCAGCACCCGGGGGGGGGCTGAAAAACTGTTTTTT	CASTRGGAEKLFF
TRBV7-6	TRBD2	once	TRBJ2-2	TGTGCCAGCAGCCCTGGGCTACTAGCGGGAGGGGCCGGGTACACCGGGGAGCTGTTTTTT	CASSPGLLAGGAGYTGELFF
TRBV7-6	.	.	TRBJ2-6	TGTGCCAGCAGCTTGCGGAGCAGGGGACACCCTGGGGCCAACGTCCTGACTTTC	CASSLRSRGHPGANVLTF
TRBV11-2	TRBD2	few	TRBJ2-7	TGTGCCAGCAGCTTAAACGTGGGACTAGCGGGAGTTCTGGCCTACGAGCAGTACTTC	CASSLNVGLAGVLAYEQYF
TRBV5-1	.	.	TRBJ1-1	TGCGCCAGCAGTAGGGGGGGCGTCGCTGAAGCTTTCTTT	CASSRGGVAEAFF
TRBV9	TRBD1	.	TRBJ1-5	TGTGCCAGCAGCGTAGATCGCGGACAGGGGAGTCAGCCCCAGCATTTT	CASSVDRGQGSQPQHF
TRBV27	.	.	TRBJ1-5	TGTGCCAGCAGTGCCACCGACTCCTACAATCAGCCCCAGCATTTT	CASSATDSYNQPQHF
TRBV5-5	.	.	TRBJ1-5	TGTGCCAGCAGCTTGTATGAACTCGGGGGTAATCAGCCCCAGCATTTT	CASSLYELGGNQPQHF
TRBV24-1	.	.	TRBJ2-1	TGTGCCACCAGTGACCCCCGGGACTTCGACAATGAGCAGTTCTTC	CATSDPRDFDNEQFF
TRBV9	.	.	TRBJ1-2	TGTGCCAGCAGCGTAAAGGAGACTGGTGGCTATGGCTACACCTTC	CASSVKETGGYGYTF
TRBV30	TRBD1	.	TRBJ1-5	TGTGCCTGGAGGGGACAGGGGGGGAATCAGCCCCAGCATTTT	CAWRGQGGNQPQHF
TRBV3-1/TRBV3-2	TRBD1	.	TRBJ2-7	TGTGCCAGCAGCCAAGGGGGGACAGGGGGCTACGAGCAGTACTTC	CASSQGGTGGYEQYF
TRBV28	.	.	TRBJ2-5	TGTGCCAGCAGTTGGGAAGGACAATTCCAAGAGACCCAGTACTTC	CASSWEGQFQETQYF
TRBV5-1	TRBD1	once	TRBJ1-2	TGCGCCAGCAGCACACGGACAGGGAACTATGGCTACACCTTC	CASSTRTGNYGYTF
TRBV7-7	.	.	TRBJ1-1	TGTGCTAGCAGCTTAGGGCCAGGGGCTGAAGCTTTCTTT	CASSLGPGAEAFF
TRBV4-2	.	.	TRBJ1-4	TGTGCCAGCAGCCCCGGTTTGAGCGGAGCGTCTAATGAAAAACTGTTTTTT	CASSPGLSGASNEKLFF
TRBV5-5	TRBD2	.	TRBJ2-5	TGTGCCAGCAGCCGATCACTAGCGGGAGACCTCTTCCAAGAGACCCAGTACTTC	CASSRSLAGDLFQETQYF
TRBV3-1/TRBV3-2	.	.	TRBJ2-3	TGTGCCAGCAGCCAAGGGGCGACCCGGCATACGCAGTATTTT	CASSQGATRHTQYF
TRBV7-2	TRBD1	.	TRBJ1-1	TGTGCCAGCAGCTTTACAGGGGGTTGGCCTGAAGCTTTCTTT	CASSFTGGWPEAFF
TRBV11-1	.	.	TRBJ1-1	TGTGCCAGCAGCTTAGGCGAGAACACTGAAGCTTTCTTT	CASSLGENTEAFF
TRBV11-2	TRBD1	.	TRBJ2-7	TGTGCCAGCAGCGTGGGGACAGGGTTCGAGCAGTACTTC	CASSVGTGFEQYF
TRBV2	.	.	TRBJ1-2	TGTGCCAGCAGTGGGGCGGGGAAGATGAACTATGGCTACACCTTC	CASSGAGKMNYGYTF
TRBV7-2	TRBD2	.	TRBJ2-7	TGTGCCAGCAGCTTAGCCGGGACTAGCGCCTACGAGCAGTACTTC	CASSLAGTSAYEQYF
TRBV11-3	TRBD2	.	TRBJ2-3	TGTGCCAGCAGCTTAGATGGCCTAGCGGCTGGCACAGATACGCAGTATTTT	CASSLDGLAAGTDTQYF
TRBV19	.	.	TRBJ1-2	TGTGCCACCCTCTCTGAGCAGGGGCGAGTCGATAACTATGGCTACACCTTC	CATLSEQGRVDNYGYTF
TRBV27	.	.	TRBJ2-2	TGTGCCAGCACTGCCTTTGGGGGCGTGTTTACGTCGAACACCGGGGAGCTGTTTTTT	CASTAFGGVFTSNTGELFF
TRBV19	.	.	TRBJ1-1	TGTGCCAGTAGTATCCTGAGGGACAATTCGAGGGGGACTGAAGCTTTCTTT	CASSILRDNSRGTEAFF
TRBV30	TRBD1	.	TRBJ1-1	TGTGCCTGGTCGGGACAGATGAACACTGAAGCTTTCTTT	CAWSGQMNTEAFF
TRBV5-1	TRBD2	.	TRBJ2-7	TGCGCCAGCAGTGGGCAGGGGGCGAGGACTAGCGGGAGGAGCTACGAGCAGTACTTC	CASSGQGARTSGRSYEQYF
TRBV27	TRBD1	once	TRBJ2-3	TGTGCCAGCAGTTTATTCGGGACAGGGGCAGATACGCAGTATTTT	CASSLFGTGADTQYF
TRBV24-1	TRBD1	.	TRBJ2-5	TGTGCCACCGCTGAGGGGGGACAGGGACAAGAGACCCAGTACTTC	CATAEGGQGQETQYF
TRBV28	TRBD1	once	TRBJ1-5	TGTGCCAGCACCAGTCCGGGACAGGGACATCAGCCCCAGCATTTT	CASTSPGQGHQPQHF
TRBV21-1	.	.	TRBJ2-1	TGTGCCAGCAGCAAATTGGGACAGGTTGATAGGGGCAATGAGCAGTTCTTC	CASSKLGQVDRGNEQFF
TRBV10-2	TRBD1	.	TRBJ1-5	TGCGCCAGCAGTGGAGCAGGTCAGGGGGGCAATCAGCCCCAGCATTTT	CASSGAGQGGNQPQHF
TRBV4-2	TRBD2	once	TRBJ2-7	TGTGCCAGCAGCCAACTAGCGGGAGCGTCCTACGAGCAGTACTTC	CASSQLAGASYEQYF